The 15 T cell receptor beta chains presented below share a single source sample, sequenced in a study of cytomegalovirus exposure and HLA in healthy donors. Profiled with immunoSEQ multiplex PCR; TCRdb holds only in-frame clones, not every one. The profile shows 150,000 to 200,000 clones, 85% of them singletons. The specimen sequenced was PBMCs. The receptors were gathered from a man aged 30-40 years in good health and CMV-seropositive.

The rearrangement links TRBV6-5 to TRBJ2-5; TRBD2 matches at 15 bases. The V gene's germline CDR1 is MNHEY and CDR2 SVGAGI. V lost 6 bases, J lost 5 bases, and 4 bases stayed unmatched. The CDR3 extends over 15 amino acids. CDR3 residues: CASRPGLAGGETQYF. DNA of the CDR3: TGTGCCAGCAGACCGGGACTAGCGGGGGGTGAGACCCAGTACTTC.

This clone was detected only once. The rearrangement links TRBV4-3 to TRBJ2-1; tentatively, D is TRBD2 (5 bases). CDR1 and CDR2 (germline): LGHNA, YSLEER. V was shortened by 5 bases and J by 8 bases, with 13 bases between the two germline ends. The CDR3 loop spans 13 amino acids. CDR3 sequence (DNA): TGCGCCAGCAGCTCTAGAGCCGGGGATGAGCAGTTCTTC. Protein: CASSSRAGDEQFF.

V and J are TRBV21-1 and TRBJ1-2; the table's TRBD1 call for D was not verified on the DNA. TRBV21-1 is flagged as a pseudogene. The CDR3 loop spans 17 amino acids. The chain's CDR3 is CASSQGHYPLSLNGYTF. The CDR3 DNA is TGTGCCAGCAGCCAGGGACATTACCCGCTCTCCCTTAATGGCTACACCTTC.

The chain links TRBV27 to TRBJ2-5, with a tentative D call TRBD1 (5 bases). This CDR3 contains 17 residues. Per germline, CDR1 MNHEY and CDR2 SMNVEV (reference sequence). V was trimmed by 0 bases and J by 5 bases, leaving 19 bases between them. The CDR3 DNA sequence: TGTGCCAGCAGTTTATCCTCTGACTGGGGCTTTATTGAGACCCAGTACTTC. Translation gives CASSLSSDWGFIETQYF.

This rearrangement joins TRBV7-3 to TRBJ2-2; 7 nucleotides match TRBD1. This CDR3 has 15 amino acids. J gave up 4 bases and V 4 bases, and 6 bases lay outside the gene matches. Germline CDR1 is SGHTA and CDR2 is FQGTGA. This chain's CDR3 is CASSSSGQVTGELFF. CDR3 DNA sequence: TGTGCCAGCAGCTCATCCGGACAGGTCACCGGGGAGCTGTTTTTT.

The chain is built from TRBV11-2 and TRBJ1-1; D not resolved. The germline CDR1 and CDR2 sequences are SGHAT and FQNNGV. The length of the CDR3 is 14 residues. V was trimmed by 0 bases and J by 4 bases, leaving 9 bases between them. The CDR3 region has the DNA TGTGCCAGCAGCTTAGACGGGGAAGGCACTGAAGCTTTCTTT. The encoded protein is CASSLDGEGTEAFF.

The genes are TRBV4-3 and TRBJ2-5; TRBD2 aligns across 10 bases. The V segment lost 4 bases and the J segment 3 bases; nucleotides outside the gene matches: 26. Germline V gene sequence: CDR1 LGHNA, CDR2 YSLEER. The CDR3 contains 22 residues. The CDR3 nucleotides are TGCGCCAGCAGCCGTGGCAACAATCTAGCGGGGGCGCCGTACCACCAAGAAGAGACCCAGTACTTC. Protein product: CASSRGNNLAGAPYHQEETQYF.

The rearrangement links TRBV10-3 to TRBJ2-1; 15 positions agree with TRBD2. CDR1 and CDR2 from the germline V gene are ENHRY and SYGVKD. This CDR3 has 15 amino acids. Germline trimming cut 6 bases from V and 8 bases from J; bases unmatched to any gene: 5. Here the CDR3 DNA reads TGTGCCATCAGCCGGACTAGCGGGGGGGCCGATGAGCAGTTCTTC. Protein sequence: CAISRTSGGADEQFF.

The chain combines TRBV29-1 with TRBJ2-3; 14 nucleotides agree with TRBD2. The CDR3 consists of 15 residues. Unmatched junction bases numbered 3, after V lost 5 bases and J lost 2 bases. Per the germline V gene, CDR1 is SQVTM and CDR2 is ANQGSEA. The CDR3 here is CSVTGLAGATDTQYF. CDR3 sequence (DNA): TGCAGCGTTACGGGACTAGCGGGGGCCACAGATACGCAGTATTTT.

This clone was counted a few times. CDR3 sequence reads: CASSQYDSSNQPQHF. In nucleotides, the CDR3 is TGTGCCAGCAGCCAATACGACAGCAGCAATCAGCCCCAGCATTTT. The chain has TRBV4-2 and TRBJ1-5; tentatively, D is TRBD1 (5 bases). Trimming shortened V by 2 bases and J by 1 base, and 9 bases separated the two germline ends. The CDR3 length is 15 residues. CDR1 is LGHNA and CDR2 is YNFKEQ in the germline V gene.

This chain joins TRBV29-1 and TRBJ2-1, with 12 bases fitting TRBD1. V lost 4 bases to trimming and J lost 8 bases; unmatched junction nucleotides: 6. Germline V gives CDR1 SQVTM, CDR2 ANQGSEA. The CDR3 has 14 residues. The CDR3 spells CSVVGGQGADEQFF. As DNA, the CDR3 is TGCAGCGTTGTTGGGGGACAGGGGGCGGATGAGCAGTTCTTC.

The rearrangement links TRBV15 to TRBJ2-5; D unresolved. Trimming removed 7 bases from V and 5 bases from J, with 17 bases in between. Germline assignment: CDR1 LNHNV and CDR2 YYDKDF (reference sequence). This CDR3 comprises 14 residues. This CDR3 reads CATTPIKSDETQYF. In nucleotides, the CDR3 is TGTGCCACCACCCCTATAAAGTCCGATGAGACCCAGTACTTC.

This chain links TRBV14 with TRBJ2-5; the match to TRBD1 covers 9 bases. Germline CDR1 reads SGHDN; CDR2 reads FVKESK. V dropped 4 bases and J dropped 5; count of bases not matched to a gene: 8. The CDR3 has 15 residues. CDR3 coding DNA: TGTGCCAGCAGCCGGGGGACAGGGACAGGGGAGACCCAGTACTTC. Translation: CASSRGTGTGETQYF.

The V gene is TRBV7-8, the J gene TRBJ2-5; 8 bases align to TRBD2. CDR3 length: 16 amino acids. V lost 5 bases, J lost 3 bases, and 11 bases stayed unmatched. CDR1 is SGHVS and CDR2 is FQNEAQ in the germline V gene. Here the CDR3 reads CASSRLVSGGKETQYF. DNA for the CDR3: TGTGCCAGCAGCCGCCTAGTCAGCGGGGGCAAAGAGACCCAGTACTTC.

The chain carries TRBV18 and TRBJ2-3; TRBD2 might be the D (6 bases). The CDR3 loop spans 15 amino acids. Trimming left V 2 bases short and J 0 bases short, with 9 bases between. Germline CDR1 is KGHSH and CDR2 is LQKENI. The CDR3 sequence: CASSPGGSSTDTQYF. CDR3 DNA sequence: TGTGCCAGCTCACCAGGAGGGAGTAGCACAGATACGCAGTATTTT.